Included here is one TCR beta chain sequence, with context. What it binds is unknown. Use of 60 Vbeta and 13 Jbeta primers characterized the PCR. Profiled with immunoSEQ multiplex PCR; TCRdb holds only in-frame clones, not every one. This table holds approximately 180,000 clones, roughly an eighth found once. The data stem from a study of cytomegalovirus exposure and HLA in healthy donors. CDR1 and CDR2 from the germline V gene are SGHTA and FQGNSA. The CDR3 has 17 amino acids. V lost 2 bases to trimming and J lost 0 bases; unmatched junction nucleotides: 9. Study results and caveats: A later analysis linked a missense variant in DCLRE1C to the trimming of TCR beta V and J genes. Some segments of the V type, notably TRBV6-2 and TRBV6-3, were excluded as indistinguishable.

This sequence joins TRBV7-2 and TRBJ1-2; 7 nucleotides match TRBD1. Sequenced input: PBMCs. The sequence was collected from a man in his forties or fifties in good health and CMV-seropositive. The CDR3 region has the DNA TGTGCCAGCAGCTTAAGACAGGCGACAGGGACTAACTATGGCTACACCTTC. Translation: CASSLRQATGTNYGYTF. The full variable domain, its missing parts supplied by reference TRBV7-2 and TRBJ1-2, is GAGVSQSPSNKVTEKGKDVELRCDPISGHTALYWYRQSLGQGLEFLIYFQGNSAPDKSGLPSDRFSAERTGGSVSTLTIQRTQQEDSAVYLCASSLRQATGTNYGYTFGSGTRLTVV.